This T cell receptor beta chain was identified during a study of radiotherapy plus CTLA-4 blockade in lung cancer. Whole-study findings and limits: It was early blood T cell clone dynamics, with interferon-beta, that reportedly best predicted response.

Germline V CDR1 and CDR2: SGHTS, YDEGEE. The CDR3 totals 12 residues. Between the trimmed V and J ends, which lost 3 bases and 12 bases, there was a span of 13 bases. Remarks on this clone: Its antigen is still unknown.

TCRdb's copy holds only in-frame clones and misses some; the assay was immunoSEQ multiplex PCR. The table records 90,000 to 100,000 clones, under 85% of them present only once. The J gene is TRBJ2-1, the V gene TRBV5-8; no reliable D call. The starting material was peripheral blood, obtained from a patient treated with radiotherapy plus ipilimumab. This sequence originates from a human donor with non-small cell lung cancer who had a partial response to radiotherapy plus ipilimumab. Some clones in this sample may be carry-over from other donors' samples. Here the CDR3 DNA reads TGTGCCAGCAGCTATGAGCCCCGATGGCAGTTCTTC. Its translation is CASSYEPRWQFF.